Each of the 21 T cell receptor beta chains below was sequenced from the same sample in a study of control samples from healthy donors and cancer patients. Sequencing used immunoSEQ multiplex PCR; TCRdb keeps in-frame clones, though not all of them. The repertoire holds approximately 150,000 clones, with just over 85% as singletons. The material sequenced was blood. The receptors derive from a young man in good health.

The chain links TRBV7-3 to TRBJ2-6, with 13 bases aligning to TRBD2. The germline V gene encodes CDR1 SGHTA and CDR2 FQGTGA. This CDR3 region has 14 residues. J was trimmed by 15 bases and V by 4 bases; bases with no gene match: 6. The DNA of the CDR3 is TGTGCCAGCAGCTCGGGACTAGCGGGGTCGGGCCTGACTTTC. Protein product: CASSSGLAGSGLTF.

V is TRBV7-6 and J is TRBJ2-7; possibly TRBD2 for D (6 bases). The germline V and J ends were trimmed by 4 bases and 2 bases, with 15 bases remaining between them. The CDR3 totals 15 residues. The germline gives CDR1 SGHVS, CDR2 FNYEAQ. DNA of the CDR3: TGTGCCAGCAGCTCAATTCGGGACTCGCCCTACGAGCAGTACTTC. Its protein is CASSSIRDSPYEQYF. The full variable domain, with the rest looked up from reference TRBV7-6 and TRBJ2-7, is GAGVSQSPRYKVTKRGQDVALRCDPISGHVSLYWYRQALGQGPEFLTYFNYEAQQDKSGLPNDRFSAERPEGSISTLTIQRTEQRDSAMYRCASSSIRDSPYEQYFGPGTRLTVT.

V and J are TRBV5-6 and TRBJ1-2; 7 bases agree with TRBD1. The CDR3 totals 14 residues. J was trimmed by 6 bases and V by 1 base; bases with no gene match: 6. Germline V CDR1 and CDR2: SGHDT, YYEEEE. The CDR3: CASSLSGTANGYTF. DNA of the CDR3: TGTGCCAGCAGCTTGTCCGGGACAGCCAATGGCTACACCTTC.

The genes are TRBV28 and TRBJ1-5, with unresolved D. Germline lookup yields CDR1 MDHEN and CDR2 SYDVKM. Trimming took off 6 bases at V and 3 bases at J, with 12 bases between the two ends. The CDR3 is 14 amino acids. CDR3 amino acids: CASSPVGVNQPQHF. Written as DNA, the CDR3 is TGTGCCAGCAGCCCTGTTGGGGTCAATCAGCCCCAGCATTTT.

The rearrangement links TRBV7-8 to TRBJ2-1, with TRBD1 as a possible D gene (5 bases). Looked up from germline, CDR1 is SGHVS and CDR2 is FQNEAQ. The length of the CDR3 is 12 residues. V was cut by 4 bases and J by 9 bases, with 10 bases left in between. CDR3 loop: CASSSSQGEQFF. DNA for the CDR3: TGTGCCAGCAGCTCCAGCCAGGGTGAGCAGTTCTTC.

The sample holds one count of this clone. CDR3 loop: CASTDRDNSPLHF. The CDR3 bases are TGTGCCAGCACGGACAGAGATAATTCACCCCTCCACTTT. The rearrangement uses TRBV6-5 and TRBJ1-6; perhaps TRBD1 as D (6 bases). Germline loops: CDR1 MNHEY, CDR2 SVGAGI. Between the trimmed V and J ends, which lost 7 bases and 5 bases, there was a span of 9 bases. The length of the CDR3 is 13 residues.

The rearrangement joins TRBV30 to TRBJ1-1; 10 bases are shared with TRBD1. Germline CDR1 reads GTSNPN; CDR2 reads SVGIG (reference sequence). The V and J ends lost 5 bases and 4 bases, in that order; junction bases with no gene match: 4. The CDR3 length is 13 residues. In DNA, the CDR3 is TGTGCCTGGGGGACAGGGGATGGCACTGAAGCTTTCTTT. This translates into CAWGTGDGTEAFF.

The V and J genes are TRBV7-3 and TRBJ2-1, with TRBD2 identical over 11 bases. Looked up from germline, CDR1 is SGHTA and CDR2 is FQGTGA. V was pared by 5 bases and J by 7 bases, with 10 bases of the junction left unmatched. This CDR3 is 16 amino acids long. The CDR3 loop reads CASSLLAGGPVNEQFF. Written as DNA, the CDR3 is TGTGCCAGCAGCCTGTTAGCGGGGGGGCCGGTGAATGAGCAGTTCTTC.

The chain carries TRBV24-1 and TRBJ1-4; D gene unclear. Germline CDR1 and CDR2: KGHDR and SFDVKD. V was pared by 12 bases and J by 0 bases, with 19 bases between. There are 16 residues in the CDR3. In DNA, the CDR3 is TGTGCCCCTTCGCCCCCCAAACTAGCAACTAATGAAAAACTGTTTTTT. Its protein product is CAPSPPKLATNEKLFF.

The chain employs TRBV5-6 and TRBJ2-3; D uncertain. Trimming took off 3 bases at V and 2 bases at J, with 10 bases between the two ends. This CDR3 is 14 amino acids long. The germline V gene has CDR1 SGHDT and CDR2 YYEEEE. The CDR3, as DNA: TGTGCCAGCAGCTCCGGACGGTACACAGATACGCAGTATTTT. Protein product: CASSSGRYTDTQYF. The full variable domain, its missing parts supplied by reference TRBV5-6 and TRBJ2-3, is DAGVTQSPTHLIKTRGQQVTLRCSPKSGHDTVSWYQQALGQGPQFIFQYYEEEERQRGNFPDRFSGHQFPNYSSELNVNALLLGDSALYLCASSSGRYTDTQYFGPGTRLTVL.

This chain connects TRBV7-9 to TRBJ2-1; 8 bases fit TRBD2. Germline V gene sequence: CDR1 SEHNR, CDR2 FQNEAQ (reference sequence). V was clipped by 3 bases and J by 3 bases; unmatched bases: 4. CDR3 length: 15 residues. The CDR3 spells CASSFVAGSYNEQFF. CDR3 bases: TGTGCCAGCAGCTTCGTAGCGGGGAGCTACAATGAGCAGTTCTTC.

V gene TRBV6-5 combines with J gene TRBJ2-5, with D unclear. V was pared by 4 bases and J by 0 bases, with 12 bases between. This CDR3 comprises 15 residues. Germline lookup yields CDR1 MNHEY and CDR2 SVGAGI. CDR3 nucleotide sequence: TGTGCCAGCAGTTCCTACGGGCTGTACCAAGAGACCCAGTACTTC. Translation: CASSSYGLYQETQYF.

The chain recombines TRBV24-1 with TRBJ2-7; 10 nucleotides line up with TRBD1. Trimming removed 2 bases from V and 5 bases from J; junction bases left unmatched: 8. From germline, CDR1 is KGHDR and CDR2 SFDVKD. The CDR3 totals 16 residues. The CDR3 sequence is CATSDSSGTGADEQYF. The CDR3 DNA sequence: TGTGCCACCAGTGATTCTTCAGGGACAGGGGCCGACGAGCAGTACTTC.

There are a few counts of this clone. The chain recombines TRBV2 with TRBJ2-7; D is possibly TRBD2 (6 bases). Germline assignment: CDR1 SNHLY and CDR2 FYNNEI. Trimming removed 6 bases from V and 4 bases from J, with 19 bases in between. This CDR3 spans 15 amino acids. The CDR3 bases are TGTGCCAGCAGCGACCCCCTAGCGCCACTGTACGAGCAGTACTTC. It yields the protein CASSDPLAPLYEQYF.

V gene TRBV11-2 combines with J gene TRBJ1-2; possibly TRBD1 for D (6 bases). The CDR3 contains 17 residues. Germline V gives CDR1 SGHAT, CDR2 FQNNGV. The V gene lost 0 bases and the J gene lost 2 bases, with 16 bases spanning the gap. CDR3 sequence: CASSLDPAGASNYGYTF. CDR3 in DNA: TGTGCCAGCAGCTTAGATCCGGCGGGGGCTTCGAACTATGGCTACACCTTC.

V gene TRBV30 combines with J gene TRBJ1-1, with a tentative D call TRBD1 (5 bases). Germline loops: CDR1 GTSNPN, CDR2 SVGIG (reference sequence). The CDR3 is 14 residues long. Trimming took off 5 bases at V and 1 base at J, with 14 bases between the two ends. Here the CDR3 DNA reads TGTGCCTGGGAGCGGGACGGACCGAACACTGAAGCTTTCTTT. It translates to CAWERDGPNTEAFF.

CDR3 nucleotides: TGTGCCTGGGGGGCCGGACAATCCTACGAGCAGTACTTC. Translation gives CAWGAGQSYEQYF. The chain couples TRBV30 to TRBJ2-7; a weak D match, TRBD1 (5 bases). The V end was cut by 5 bases, the J end by 1 base, with 12 bases between. The CDR3 has 13 amino acids. Germline CDR1 and CDR2: GTSNPN and SVGIG (reference sequence).

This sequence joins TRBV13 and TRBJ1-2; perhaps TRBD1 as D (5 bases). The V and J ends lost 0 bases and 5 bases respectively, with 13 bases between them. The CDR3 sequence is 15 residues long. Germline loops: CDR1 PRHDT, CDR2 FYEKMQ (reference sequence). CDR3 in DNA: TGTGCCAGCAGCTTAGGCCGCGGGGCCGGGTATGGCTACACCTTC. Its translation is CASSLGRGAGYGYTF.

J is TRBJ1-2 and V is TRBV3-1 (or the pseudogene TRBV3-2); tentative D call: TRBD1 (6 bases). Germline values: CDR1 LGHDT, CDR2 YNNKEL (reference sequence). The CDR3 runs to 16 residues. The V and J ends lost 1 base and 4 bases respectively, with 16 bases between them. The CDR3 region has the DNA TGTGCCAGCAGCCAAGCCGGGCAGGGGAGGGGCTATGGCTACACCTTC. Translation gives CASSQAGQGRGYGYTF.

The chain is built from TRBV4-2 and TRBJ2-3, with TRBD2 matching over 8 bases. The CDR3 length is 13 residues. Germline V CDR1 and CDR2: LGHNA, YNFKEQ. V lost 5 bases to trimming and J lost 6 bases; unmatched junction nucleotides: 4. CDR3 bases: TGTGCCAGCAGCTTTCAGCGGGGGGATACGCAGTATTTT. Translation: CASSFQRGDTQYF.

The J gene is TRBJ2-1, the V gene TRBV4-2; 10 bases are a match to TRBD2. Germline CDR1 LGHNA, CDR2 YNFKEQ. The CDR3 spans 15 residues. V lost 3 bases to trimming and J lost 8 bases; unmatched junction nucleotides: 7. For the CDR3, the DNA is TGTGCCAGCAGCCATTTAAGCGGGGGGGTCGATGAGCAGTTCTTC. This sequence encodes CASSHLSGGVDEQFF.